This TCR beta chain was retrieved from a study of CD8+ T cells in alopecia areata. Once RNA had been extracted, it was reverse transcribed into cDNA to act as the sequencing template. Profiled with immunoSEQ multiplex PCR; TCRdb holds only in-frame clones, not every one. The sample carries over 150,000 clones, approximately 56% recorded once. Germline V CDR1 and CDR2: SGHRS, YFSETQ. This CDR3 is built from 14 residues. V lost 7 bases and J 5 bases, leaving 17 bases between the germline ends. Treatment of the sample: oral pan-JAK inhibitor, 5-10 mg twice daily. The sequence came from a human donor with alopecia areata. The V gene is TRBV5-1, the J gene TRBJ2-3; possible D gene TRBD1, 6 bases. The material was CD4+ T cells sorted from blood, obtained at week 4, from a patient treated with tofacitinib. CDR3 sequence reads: CASALDLQGDTQYF. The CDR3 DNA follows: TGCGCCAGCGCCCTAGACTTACAGGGAGATACGCAGTATTTT.